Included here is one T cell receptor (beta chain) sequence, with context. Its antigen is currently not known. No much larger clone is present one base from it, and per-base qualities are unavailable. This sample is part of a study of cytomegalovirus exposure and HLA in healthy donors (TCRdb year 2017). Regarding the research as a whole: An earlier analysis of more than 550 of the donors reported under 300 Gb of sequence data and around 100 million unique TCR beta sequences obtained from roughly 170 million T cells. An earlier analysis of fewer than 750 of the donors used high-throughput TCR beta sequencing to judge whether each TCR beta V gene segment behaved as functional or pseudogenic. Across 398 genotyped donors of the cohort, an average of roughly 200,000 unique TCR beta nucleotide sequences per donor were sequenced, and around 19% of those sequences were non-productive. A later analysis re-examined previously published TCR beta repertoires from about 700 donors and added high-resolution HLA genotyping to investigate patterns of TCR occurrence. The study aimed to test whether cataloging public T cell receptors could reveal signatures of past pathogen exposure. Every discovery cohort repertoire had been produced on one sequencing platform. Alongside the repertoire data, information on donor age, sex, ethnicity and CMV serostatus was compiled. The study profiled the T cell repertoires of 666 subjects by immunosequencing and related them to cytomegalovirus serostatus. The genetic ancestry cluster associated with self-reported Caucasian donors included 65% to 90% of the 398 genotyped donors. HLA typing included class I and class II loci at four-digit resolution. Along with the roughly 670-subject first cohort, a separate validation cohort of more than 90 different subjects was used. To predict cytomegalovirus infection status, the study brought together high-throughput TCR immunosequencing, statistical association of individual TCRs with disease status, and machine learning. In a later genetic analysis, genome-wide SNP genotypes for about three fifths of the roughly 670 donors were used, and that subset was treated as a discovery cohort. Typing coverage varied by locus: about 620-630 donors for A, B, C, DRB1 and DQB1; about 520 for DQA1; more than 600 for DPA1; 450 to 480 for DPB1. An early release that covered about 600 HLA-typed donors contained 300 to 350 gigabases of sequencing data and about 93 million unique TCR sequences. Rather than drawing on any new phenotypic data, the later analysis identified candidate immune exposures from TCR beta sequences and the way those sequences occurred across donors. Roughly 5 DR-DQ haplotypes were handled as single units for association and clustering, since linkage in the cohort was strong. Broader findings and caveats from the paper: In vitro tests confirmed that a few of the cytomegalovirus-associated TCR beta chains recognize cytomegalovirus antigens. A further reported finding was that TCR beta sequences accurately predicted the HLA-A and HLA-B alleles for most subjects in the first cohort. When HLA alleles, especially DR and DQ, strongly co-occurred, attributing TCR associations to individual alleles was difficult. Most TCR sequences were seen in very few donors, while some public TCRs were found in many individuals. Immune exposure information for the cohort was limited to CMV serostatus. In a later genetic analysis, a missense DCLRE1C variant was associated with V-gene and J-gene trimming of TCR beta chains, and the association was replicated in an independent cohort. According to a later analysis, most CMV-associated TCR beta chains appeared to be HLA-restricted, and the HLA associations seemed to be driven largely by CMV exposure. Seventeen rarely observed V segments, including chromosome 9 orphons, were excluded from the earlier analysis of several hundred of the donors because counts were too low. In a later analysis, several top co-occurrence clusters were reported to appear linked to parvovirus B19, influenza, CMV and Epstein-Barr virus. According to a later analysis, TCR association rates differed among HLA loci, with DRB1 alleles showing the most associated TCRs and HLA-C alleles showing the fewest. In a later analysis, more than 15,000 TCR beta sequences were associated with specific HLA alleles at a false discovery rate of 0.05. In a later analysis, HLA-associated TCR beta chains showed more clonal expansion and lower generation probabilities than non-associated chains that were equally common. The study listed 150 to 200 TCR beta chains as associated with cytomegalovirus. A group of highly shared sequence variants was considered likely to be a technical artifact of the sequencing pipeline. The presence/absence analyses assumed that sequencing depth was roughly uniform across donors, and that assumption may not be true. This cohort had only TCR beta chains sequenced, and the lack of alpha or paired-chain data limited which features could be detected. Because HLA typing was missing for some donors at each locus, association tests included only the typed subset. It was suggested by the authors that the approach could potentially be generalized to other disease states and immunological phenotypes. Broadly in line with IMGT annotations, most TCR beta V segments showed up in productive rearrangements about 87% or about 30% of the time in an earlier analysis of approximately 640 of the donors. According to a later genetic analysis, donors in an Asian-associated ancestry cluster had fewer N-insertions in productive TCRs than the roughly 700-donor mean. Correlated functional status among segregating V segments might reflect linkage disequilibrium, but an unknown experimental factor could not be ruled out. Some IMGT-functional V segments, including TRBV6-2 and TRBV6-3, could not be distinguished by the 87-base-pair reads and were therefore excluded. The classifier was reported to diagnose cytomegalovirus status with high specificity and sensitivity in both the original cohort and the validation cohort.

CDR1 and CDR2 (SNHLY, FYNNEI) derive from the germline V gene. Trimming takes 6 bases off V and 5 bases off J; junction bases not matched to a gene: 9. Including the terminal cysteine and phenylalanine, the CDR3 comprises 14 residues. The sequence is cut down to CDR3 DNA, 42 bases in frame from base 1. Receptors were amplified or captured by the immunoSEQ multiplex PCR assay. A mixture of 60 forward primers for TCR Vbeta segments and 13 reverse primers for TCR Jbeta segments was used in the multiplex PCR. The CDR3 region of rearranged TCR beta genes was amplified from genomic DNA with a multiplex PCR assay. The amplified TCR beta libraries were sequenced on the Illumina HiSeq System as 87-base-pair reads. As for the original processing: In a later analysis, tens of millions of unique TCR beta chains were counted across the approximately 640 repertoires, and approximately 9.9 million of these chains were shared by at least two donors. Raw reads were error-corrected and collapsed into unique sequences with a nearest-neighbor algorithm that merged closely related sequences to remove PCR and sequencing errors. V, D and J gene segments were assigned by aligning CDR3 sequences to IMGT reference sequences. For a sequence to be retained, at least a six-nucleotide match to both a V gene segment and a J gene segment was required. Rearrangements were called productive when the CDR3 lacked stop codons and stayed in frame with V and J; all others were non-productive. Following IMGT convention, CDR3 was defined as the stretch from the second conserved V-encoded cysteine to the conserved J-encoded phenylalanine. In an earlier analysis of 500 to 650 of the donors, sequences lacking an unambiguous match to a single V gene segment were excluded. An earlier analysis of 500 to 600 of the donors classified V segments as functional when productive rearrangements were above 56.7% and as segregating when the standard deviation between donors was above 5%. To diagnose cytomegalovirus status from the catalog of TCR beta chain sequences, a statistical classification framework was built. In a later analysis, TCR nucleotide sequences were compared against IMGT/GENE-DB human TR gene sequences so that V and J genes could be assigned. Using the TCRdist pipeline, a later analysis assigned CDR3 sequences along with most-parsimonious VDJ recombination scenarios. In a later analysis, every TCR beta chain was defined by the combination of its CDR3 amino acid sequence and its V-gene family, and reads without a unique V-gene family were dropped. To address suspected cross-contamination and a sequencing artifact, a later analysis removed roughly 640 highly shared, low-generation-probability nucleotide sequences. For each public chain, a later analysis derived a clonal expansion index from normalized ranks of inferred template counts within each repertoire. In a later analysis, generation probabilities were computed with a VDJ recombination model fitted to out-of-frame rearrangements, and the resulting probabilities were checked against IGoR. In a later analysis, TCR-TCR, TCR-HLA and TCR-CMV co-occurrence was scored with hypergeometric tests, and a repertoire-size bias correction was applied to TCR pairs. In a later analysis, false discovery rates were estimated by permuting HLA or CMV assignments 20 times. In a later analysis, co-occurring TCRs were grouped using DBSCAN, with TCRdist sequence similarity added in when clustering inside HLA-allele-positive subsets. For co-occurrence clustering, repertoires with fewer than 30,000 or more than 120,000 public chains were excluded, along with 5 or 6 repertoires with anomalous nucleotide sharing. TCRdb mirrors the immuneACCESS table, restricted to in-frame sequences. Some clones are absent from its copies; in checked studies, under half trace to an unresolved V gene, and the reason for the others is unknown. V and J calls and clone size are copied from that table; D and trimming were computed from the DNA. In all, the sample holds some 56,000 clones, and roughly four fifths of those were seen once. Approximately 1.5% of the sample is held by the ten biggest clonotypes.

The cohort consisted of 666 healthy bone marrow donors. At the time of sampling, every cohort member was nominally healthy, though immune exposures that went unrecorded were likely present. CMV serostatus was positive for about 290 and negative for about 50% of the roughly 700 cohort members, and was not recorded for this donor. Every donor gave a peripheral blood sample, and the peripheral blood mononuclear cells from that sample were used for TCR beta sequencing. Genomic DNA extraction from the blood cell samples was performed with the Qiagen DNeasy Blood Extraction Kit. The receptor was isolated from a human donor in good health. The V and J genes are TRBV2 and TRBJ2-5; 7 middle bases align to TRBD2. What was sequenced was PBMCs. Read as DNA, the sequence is TGTGCCAGCAGGCGGGGGAGAAGATCGGAGACCCAGTACTTC. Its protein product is CASRRGRRSETQYF.